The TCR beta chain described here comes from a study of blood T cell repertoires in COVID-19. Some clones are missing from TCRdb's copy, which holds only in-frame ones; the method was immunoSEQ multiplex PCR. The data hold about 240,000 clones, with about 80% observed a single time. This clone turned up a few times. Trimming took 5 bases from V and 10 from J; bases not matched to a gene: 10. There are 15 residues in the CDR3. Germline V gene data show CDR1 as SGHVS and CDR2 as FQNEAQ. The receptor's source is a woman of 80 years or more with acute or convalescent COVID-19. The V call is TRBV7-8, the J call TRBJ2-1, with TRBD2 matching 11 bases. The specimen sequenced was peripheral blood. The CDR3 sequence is CASSEIAGGPGEQFF. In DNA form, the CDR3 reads TGTGCCAGCAGCGAGATAGCGGGGGGGCCTGGGGAGCAGTTCTTC.